This is a list of T cell receptor beta chains from one sample in a study of blood T cells in healthy people across ages. MiXCR, applied by TCRdb to the 5' RACE reads, yields one record per CDR3 protein. The sample includes approximately 1.5 million distinct CDR3 sequences, approximately 43% of them seen just once. Sequenced input: blood. The receptors shown here come from a woman aged 18-35 years in good health. Each CDR3 is given without its conserved first and last residue. Fields, in order: V gene, CDR3 protein.

TRBV18,ASSPSARNNEQF
TRBV29-1,SVVGRSSYEQY
TRBV20-1,SAPLDGESSYNEQF
TRBV5-6,ASSRMDIIWADTQY
TRBV5-1,ASGAAETQY
TRBV7-9,ATDRELISGNTIY
TRBV29-1,SAKTGEGTGELF
TRBV15,ATSRDSGGRPEAF
TRBV28,ASSLPGAGTEAF
TRBV20-1,SARVTVTYTEAF
TRBV15,ATSRGAINQPQH
TRBV3-1,ASSRDPTTSYEQY
TRBV28,ASNLTGTSTQY
TRBV20-1,SARQGSSHNEQF
TRBV5-1,ASSSGTVGDTQY
TRBV4-1,ASSQGVSLNEQF
TRBV5-1,ANSLAKPNYGYT
TRBV20-1,SAMALAGGETQY
TRBV28,ASSLTSQDSEQF
TRBV4-2,ASSQRDRAF
TRBV2,ASRTSTGSETQY
TRBV6-2/TRBV6-3,ASSYLMDYT
TRBV24-1,ATSDLSDPQETQY
TRBV6-5,ASSYVGTSGGTADTQY
TRBV20-1,SARSTVNYGYT
TRBV28,ASSLRGARGDTQY
TRBV7-9,ASSAPQGPTEAF
TRBV20-1,SARVSGGRADTQY
TRBV29-1,SDEERGGWAYEQY
TRBV18,ASSPPKGTGGNEQY
TRBV20-1,SAKTAARDQPQH
TRBV7-8,ASSFPTSNSFRDTQY
TRBV7-3,ASSLTRGSDEQY
TRBV27,ASSAYSSEQF
TRBV7-6,ASSFRSLEGAEGNEQF
TRBV7-2,ASSSLSSYEQY
TRBV20-1,SVRTSGSETQY
TRBV6-2/TRBV6-3,ASSYSRGPYEQY
TRBV2,ASSERGDSYNEQF
TRBV14,ASSQVIRADTQY
TRBV6-1,ASSEAERGPLYEQY
TRBV30,ACQGGFLEKLF
TRBV2,ASNGRAGYT
TRBV27,ARSLRTGGYNEQF
TRBV6-5,ASSSGVDNEQY